The text below deals with one TCR beta chain. This may stem from a read error, because a much larger clone lies one nucleotide away. This entry belongs to a study of T cells in Graves' hyperthyroidism and ophthalmopathy. CDR1 and CDR2 from the germline V gene are MNHNS and SASEGT. The CDR3 has 12 amino acids. The V and J ends lost 9 bases and 6 bases respectively, with 14 bases between them. Authors of the study amplified TCR beta CDR3 regions from RNA transcripts. The HTBI primer set served for first-round RT-PCR of the TCR CDR3. TCRdb independently ran MiXCR on the multiplex PCR reads; one entry per CDR3 protein. The data hold roughly 93,000 distinct CDR3 sequences, with about 40% observed a single time.

This clonotype was sampled from a woman aged 25 to 39 with Graves' hyperthyroidism. This rearrangement joins TRBV6-1 to TRBJ1-2; D is possibly TRBD1 (5 bases). What was sequenced was peripheral blood or thyroid tissue (not recorded which). The CDR3, as DNA: TGTGCCAGGGGGGGGTACAAGGATGGCTACACCTTC. Residues: CARGGYKDGYTF.